The sequence of this T cell receptor beta chain was determined in a study of shared clonotypes between healthy human individuals. Turning to the study itself: Per donor, CD8 memory used one plate, CD8 naive used two, CD4 memory used three and CD4 naive used three.

Notes on the study in general: The study found 4.5% to 5% of naive CD4 clonotypes shared across a few donors. Memory subsets generally showed lower estimated richness than naive subsets.

Points on this clone: The target antigen is unknown.

In the CD4+ fraction, cells were divided into CD45RA+ naive and CD45RA-negative memory subsets. Sequenced by immunoSEQ multiplex PCR; TCRdb stores in-frame clones only, minus some. The table lists roughly 2 million clones, roughly 95% of them singletons, with more than 0.1% in the top ten. V trimming: 6 bases; J trimming: 7 bases; junction bases outside the gene matches: 9. The germline CDR1 and CDR2 sequences are ENHRY and SYGVKD. The CDR3 has 14 amino acids. This chain connects TRBV10-3 to TRBJ2-5, with 9 bases fitting TRBD2. Sequencing used naive CD4+ T cells sorted from blood. Documented subset: CD45RA+ positively selected. This sequence was found in a man between 18 and 29 years old in good health. CDR3 residues: CAISPAGGEGTQYF. The CDR3 region has the DNA TGTGCCATCAGCCCAGCGGGGGGTGAGGGGACCCAGTACTTC.